The following is a TCR beta chain sequence with its context. TCR beta CDR3 regions were amplified from RNA transcripts. Primed by the HTBI set, a first-round RT-PCR was run on the TCR CDR3. A single record per CDR3 protein comes from TCRdb applying MiXCR to the multiplex PCR reads. The sample comprises approximately 560,000 distinct CDR3 sequences, around 42% of which are singletons, and just over 8% rests with the top ten. The sample originates from a study of T cells in Graves' hyperthyroidism and ophthalmopathy. The clonotype was recovered from a woman between 18 and 29 years old with Graves' hyperthyroidism. The sequencing input was peripheral blood or thyroid tissue (not recorded which).

The CDR3 DNA reads as TGTGCCAGCAGCCCCCGTTGGGTAGCACGGTACGAGCAGTACTTC. Translated: CASSPRWVARYEQYF. The rearrangement links TRBV7-6 to TRBJ2-7; D gene unclear. The V and J ends lost 5 bases and 4 bases respectively, with 18 bases between them. The length of the CDR3 is 15 residues. Looked up from germline, CDR1 is SGHVS and CDR2 is FNYEAQ.